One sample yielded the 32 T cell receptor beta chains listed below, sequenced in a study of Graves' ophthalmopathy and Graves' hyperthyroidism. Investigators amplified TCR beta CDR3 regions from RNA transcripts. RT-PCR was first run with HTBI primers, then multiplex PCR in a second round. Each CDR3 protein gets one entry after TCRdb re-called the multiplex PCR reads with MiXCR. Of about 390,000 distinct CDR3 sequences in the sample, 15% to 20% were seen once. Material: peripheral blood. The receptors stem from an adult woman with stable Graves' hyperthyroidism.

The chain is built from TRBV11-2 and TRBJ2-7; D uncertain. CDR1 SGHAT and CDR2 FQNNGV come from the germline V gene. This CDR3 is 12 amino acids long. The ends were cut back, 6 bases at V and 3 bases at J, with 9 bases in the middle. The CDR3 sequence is CASRLQNYEQYF. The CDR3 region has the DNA TGTGCCAGCAGGCTACAGAACTACGAGCAGTACTTC.

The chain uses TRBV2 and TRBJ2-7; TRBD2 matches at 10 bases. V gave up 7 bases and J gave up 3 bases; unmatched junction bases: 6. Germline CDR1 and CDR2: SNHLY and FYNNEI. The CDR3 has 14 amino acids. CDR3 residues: CASKESGGDYEQYF. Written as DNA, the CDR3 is TGTGCCAGCAAAGAAAGCGGGGGGGACTACGAGCAGTACTTC.

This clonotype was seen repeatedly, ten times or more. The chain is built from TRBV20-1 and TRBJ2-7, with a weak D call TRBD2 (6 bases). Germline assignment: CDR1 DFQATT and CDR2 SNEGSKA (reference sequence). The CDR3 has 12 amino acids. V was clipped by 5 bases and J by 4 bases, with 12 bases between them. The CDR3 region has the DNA TGCAGTGCTGCACCGGAGGGATACGAGCAGTACTTC. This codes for CSAAPEGYEQYF.

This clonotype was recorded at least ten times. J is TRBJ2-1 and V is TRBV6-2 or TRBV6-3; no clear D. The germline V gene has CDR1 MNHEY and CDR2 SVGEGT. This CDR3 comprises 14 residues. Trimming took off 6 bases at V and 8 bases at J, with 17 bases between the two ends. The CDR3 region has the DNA TGTGCCAGCAGAAAGGATGACTGGTTGGATGAGCAGTTCTTC. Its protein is CASRKDDWLDEQFF.

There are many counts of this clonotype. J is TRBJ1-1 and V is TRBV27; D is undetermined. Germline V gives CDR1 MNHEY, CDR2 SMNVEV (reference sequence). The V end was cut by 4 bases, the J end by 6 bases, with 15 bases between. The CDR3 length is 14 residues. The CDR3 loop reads CASSSSPGSSEAFF. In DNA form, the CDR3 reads TGTGCCAGCAGTTCCTCGCCGGGTTCTTCTGAAGCTTTCTTT.

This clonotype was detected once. The CDR3 nucleotides read TGCAGTGCTAGAGACGGGACCACACAAGAGACCCAGTACTTC. Protein: CSARDGTTQETQYF. The chain carries TRBV20-1 and TRBJ2-5; D could derive from TRBD1 or TRBD2 (5 bases each). This CDR3 contains 14 residues. Germline CDR1 reads DFQATT; CDR2 reads SNEGSKA (reference sequence). Trimming removed 0 bases from V and 2 bases from J, with 10 bases in between.

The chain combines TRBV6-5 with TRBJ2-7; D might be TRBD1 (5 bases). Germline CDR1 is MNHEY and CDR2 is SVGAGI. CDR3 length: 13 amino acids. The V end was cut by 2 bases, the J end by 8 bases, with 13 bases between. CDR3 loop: CASSYGDRGKQYF. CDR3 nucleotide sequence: TGTGCCAGCAGTTACGGGGATAGGGGAAAGCAGTACTTC.

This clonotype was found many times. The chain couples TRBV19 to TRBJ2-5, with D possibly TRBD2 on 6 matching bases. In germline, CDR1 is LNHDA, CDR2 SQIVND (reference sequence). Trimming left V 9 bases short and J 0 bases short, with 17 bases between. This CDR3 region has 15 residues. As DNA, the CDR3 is TGTGCCAGCGGTCCGGGACGGGGGTACCAAGAGACCCAGTACTTC. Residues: CASGPGRGYQETQYF.

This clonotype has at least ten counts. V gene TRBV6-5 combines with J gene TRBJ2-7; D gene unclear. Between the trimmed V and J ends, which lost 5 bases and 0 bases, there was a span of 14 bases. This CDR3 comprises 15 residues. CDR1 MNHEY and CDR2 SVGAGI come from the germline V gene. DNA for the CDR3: TGTGCCAGCAGTCCGTCCTTTGGTAGCTCCTACGAGCAGTACTTC. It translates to CASSPSFGSSYEQYF.

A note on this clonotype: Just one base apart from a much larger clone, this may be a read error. The CDR3 sequence is CASGLFPSKGMNTGELCF. The CDR3 coding sequence is TGTGCTAGTGGTTTGTTCCCTTCCAAGGGGATGAACACCGGGGAGCTGTGTTTT. The rearrangement joins TRBV12-5 to TRBJ2-2; D could derive from TRBD1 or TRBD2 (5 bases each). Per the germline V gene, CDR1 is LGHNT and CDR2 is FRNRAP. The CDR3 consists of 18 residues.

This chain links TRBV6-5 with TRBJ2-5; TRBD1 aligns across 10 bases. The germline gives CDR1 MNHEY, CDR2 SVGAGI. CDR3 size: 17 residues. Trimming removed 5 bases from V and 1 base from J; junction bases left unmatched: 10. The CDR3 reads CASSTRSGQGIQETQYF. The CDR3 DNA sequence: TGTGCCAGCAGTACTCGATCGGGACAGGGGATCCAAGAGACCCAGTACTTC.

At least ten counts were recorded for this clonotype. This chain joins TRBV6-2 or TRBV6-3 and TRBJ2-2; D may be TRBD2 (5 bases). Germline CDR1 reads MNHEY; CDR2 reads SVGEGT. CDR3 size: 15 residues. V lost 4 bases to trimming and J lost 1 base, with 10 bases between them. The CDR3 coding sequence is TGTGCCAGCAGTTCCAGGACTTGGAACACCGGGGAGCTGTTTTTT. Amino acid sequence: CASSSRTWNTGELFF.

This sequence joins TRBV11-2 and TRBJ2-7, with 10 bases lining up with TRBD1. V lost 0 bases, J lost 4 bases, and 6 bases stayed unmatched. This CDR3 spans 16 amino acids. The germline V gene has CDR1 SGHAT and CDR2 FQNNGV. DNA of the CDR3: TGTGCCAGCAGCTTAGATCTACGACAGGGGGCGTACGAGCAGTACTTC. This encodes CASSLDLRQGAYEQYF.

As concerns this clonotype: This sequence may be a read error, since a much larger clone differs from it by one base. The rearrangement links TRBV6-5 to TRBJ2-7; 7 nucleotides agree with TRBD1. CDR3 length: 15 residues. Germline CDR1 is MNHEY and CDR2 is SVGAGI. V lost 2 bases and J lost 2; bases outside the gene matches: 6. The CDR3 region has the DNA TGTGCCAGCAGTTACGGGGGACAGAGGACCTACGAGCAGTACGTC. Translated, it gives CASSYGGQRTYEQYV.

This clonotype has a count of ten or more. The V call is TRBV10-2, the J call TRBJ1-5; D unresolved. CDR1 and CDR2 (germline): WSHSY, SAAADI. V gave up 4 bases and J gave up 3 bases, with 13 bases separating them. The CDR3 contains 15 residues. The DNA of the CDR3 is TGCGCCAGCAGTGGGCCGGACGGATCCAATCAGCCCCAGCATTTT. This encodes CASSGPDGSNQPQHF.

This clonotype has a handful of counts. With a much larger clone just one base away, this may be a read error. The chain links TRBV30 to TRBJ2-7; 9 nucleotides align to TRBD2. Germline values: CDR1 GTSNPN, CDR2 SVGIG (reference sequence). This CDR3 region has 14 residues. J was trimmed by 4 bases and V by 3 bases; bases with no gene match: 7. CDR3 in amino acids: CAWRRTSDAYEQYF. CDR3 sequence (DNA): TGTGCCTGGAGGAGGACTAGCGATGCTTACGAGCAGTACTTC.

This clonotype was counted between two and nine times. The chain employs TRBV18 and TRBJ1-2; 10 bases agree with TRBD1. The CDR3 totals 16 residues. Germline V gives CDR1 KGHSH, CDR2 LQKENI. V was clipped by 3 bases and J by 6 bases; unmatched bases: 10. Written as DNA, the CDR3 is TGTGCCAGCTCACCGTTCTCGACAGGGGGCTTCGATGGCTACACCTTC. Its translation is CASSPFSTGGFDGYTF.

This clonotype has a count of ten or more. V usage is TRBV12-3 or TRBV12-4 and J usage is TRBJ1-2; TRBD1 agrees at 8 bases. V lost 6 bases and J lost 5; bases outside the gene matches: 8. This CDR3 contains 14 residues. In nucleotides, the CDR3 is TGTGCCAGCAGCCGAGGACAGGGAGGATATGGCTACACCTTC. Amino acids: CASSRGQGGYGYTF.

The CDR3 DNA sequence: TGTGCCAGCAGGAACTCGGACCAAGAGACCCAGTACTTC. Protein product: CASRNSDQETQYF. This chain links TRBV6-2 or TRBV6-3 with TRBJ2-5; no definite D call. Germline CDR1 MNHEY, CDR2 SVGEGT. Trimming took off 6 bases at V and 0 bases at J, with 8 bases between the two ends. CDR3 length: 13 residues.

The CDR3 region is CSARVRAANYGYTF. DNA for the CDR3: TGCAGTGCTAGAGTGAGAGCAGCTAACTATGGCTACACCTTC. J is TRBJ1-2 and V is TRBV20-1; D call uncertain. The germline V and J ends were trimmed by 1 base and 0 bases, with 9 bases remaining between them. The CDR3 spans 14 residues. Germline loops: CDR1 DFQATT, CDR2 SNEGSKA (reference sequence).

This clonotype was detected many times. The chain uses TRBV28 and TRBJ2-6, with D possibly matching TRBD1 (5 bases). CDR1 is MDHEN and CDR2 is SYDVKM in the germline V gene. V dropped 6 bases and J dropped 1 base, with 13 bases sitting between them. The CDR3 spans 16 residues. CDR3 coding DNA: TGTGCCAGCAGCGAAGGGGCAGGGTCTGGGGCCAACGTCCTGACTTTC. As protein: CASSEGAGSGANVLTF.

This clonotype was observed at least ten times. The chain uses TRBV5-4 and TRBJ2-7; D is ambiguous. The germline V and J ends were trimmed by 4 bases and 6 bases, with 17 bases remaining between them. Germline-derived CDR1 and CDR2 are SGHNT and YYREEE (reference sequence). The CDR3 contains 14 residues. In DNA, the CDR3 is TGTGCCAGCAGCCACAGACCTGAGGCTCGCGAGCAGTACTTC. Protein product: CASSHRPEAREQYF.

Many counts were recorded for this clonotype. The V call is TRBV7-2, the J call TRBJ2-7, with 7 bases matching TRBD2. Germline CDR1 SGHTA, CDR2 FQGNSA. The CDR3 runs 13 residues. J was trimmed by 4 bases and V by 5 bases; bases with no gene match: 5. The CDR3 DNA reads TGTGCCAGCAGCCCTGGGCGGGAGTACGAGCAGTACTTC. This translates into CASSPGREYEQYF.

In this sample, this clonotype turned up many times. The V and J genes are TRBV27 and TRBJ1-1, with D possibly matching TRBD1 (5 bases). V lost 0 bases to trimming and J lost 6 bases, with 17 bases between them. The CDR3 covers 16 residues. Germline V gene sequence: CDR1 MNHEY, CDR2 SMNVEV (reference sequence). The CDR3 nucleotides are TGTGCCAGCAGTTTATCGTTCGGGACGGACGGTTCTGAAGCTTTCTTT. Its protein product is CASSLSFGTDGSEAFF.

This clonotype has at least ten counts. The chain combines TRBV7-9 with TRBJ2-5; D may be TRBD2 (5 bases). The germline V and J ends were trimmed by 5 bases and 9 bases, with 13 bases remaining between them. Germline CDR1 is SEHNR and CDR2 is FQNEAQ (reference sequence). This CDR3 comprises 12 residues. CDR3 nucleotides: TGTGCCAGCAGCGCCCTGACTAATTCCCAGTACTTC. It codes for CASSALTNSQYF. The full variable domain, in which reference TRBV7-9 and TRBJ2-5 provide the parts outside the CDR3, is DTGVSQNPRHKITKRGQNVTFRCDPISEHNRLYWYRQTLGQGPEFLTYFQNEAQLEKSRLLSDRFSAERPKGSFSTLEIQRTEQGDSAMYLCASSALTNSQYFGPGTRLLVL.

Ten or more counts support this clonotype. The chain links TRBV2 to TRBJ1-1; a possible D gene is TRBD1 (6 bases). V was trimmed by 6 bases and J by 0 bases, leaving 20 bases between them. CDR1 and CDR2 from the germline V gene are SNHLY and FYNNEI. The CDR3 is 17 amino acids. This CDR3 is CASRLGGLRRVNTEAFF. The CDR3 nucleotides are TGTGCCAGCAGACTGGGGGGGCTAAGAAGAGTGAACACTGAAGCTTTCTTT.

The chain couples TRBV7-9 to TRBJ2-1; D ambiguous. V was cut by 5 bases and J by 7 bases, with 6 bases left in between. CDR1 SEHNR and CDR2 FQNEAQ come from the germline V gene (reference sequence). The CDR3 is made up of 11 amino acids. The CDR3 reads CASSKENEQFF. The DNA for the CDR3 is TGTGCCAGCAGCAAAGAGAATGAGCAGTTCTTC.

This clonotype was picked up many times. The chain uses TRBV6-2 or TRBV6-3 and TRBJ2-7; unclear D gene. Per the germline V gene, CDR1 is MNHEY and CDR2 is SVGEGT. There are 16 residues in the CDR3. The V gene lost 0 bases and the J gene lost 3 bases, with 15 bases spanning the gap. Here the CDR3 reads CASSYSEASLSYEQYF. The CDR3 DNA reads TGTGCCAGCAGTTACTCGGAAGCCAGTCTCAGCTACGAGCAGTACTTC.

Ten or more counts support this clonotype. In nucleotides, the CDR3 is TGTGCCAGCAGGCTAGGAGGAGGGGGAAACACCATATATTTT. Residues: CASRLGGGGNTIYF. This rearrangement joins TRBV6-1 to TRBJ1-3; D gene uncertain. This CDR3 spans 14 amino acids. Looked up from germline, CDR1 is MNHNS and CDR2 is SASEGT. Trimming cost V 6 bases and J 4 bases, with 13 bases left between them.

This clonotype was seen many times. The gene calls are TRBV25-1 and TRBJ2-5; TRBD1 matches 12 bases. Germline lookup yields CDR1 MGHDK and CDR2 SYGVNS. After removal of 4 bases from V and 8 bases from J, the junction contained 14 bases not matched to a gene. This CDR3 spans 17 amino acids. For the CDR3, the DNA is TGTGCCAGCAGTGCACAACCGGGACAGGGGGCACCCCTAACCCAGTACTTC. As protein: CASSAQPGQGAPLTQYF. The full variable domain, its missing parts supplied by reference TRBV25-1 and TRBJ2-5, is EADIYQTPRYLVIGTGKKITLECSQTMGHDKMYWYQQDPGMELHLIHYSYGVNSTEKGDLSSESTVSRIRTEHFPLTLESARPSHTSQYLCASSAQPGQGAPLTQYFGPGTRLLVL.

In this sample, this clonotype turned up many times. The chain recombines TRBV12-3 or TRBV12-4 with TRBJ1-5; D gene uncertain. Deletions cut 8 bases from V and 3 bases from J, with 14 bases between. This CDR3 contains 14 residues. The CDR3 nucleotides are TGTGCCAGCTCCCCTCGACGTGCCAATCAGCCCCAGCATTTT. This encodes CASSPRRANQPQHF.

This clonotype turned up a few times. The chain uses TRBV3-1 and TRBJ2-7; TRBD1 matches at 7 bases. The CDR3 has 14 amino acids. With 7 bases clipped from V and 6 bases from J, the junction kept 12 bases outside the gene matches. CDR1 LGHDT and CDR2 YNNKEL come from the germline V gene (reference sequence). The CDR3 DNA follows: TGTGCCAGCAACGCCCGTGACAGGGATTTCGAGCAGTACTTC. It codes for CASNARDRDFEQYF.